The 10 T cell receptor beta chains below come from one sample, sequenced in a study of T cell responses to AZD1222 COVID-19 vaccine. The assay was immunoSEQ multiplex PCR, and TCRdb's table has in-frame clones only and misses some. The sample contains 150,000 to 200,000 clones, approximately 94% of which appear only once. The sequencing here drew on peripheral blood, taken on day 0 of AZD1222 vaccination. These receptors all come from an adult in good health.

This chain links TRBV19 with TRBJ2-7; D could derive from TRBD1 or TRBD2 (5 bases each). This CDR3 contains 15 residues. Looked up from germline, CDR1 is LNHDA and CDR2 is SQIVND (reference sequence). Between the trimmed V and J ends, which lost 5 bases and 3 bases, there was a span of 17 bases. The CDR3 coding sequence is TGTGCCAGTAGTCTCACTCGGGGCAATAACTACGAGCAGTACTTC. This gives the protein CASSLTRGNNYEQYF.

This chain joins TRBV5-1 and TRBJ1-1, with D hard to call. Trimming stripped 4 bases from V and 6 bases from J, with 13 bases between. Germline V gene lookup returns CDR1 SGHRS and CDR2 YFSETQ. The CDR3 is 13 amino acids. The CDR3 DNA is TGCGCCAGCAGCCTGGTGGTAGGCGCTGAAGCTTTCTTT. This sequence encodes CASSLVVGAEAFF. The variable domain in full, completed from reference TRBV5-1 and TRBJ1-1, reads KAGVTQTPRYLIKTRGQQVTLSCSPISGHRSVSWYQQTPGQGLQFLFEYFSETQRNKGNFPGRFSGRQFSNSRSEMNVSTLELGDSALYLCASSLVVGAEAFFGQGTRLTVV.

The CDR3 spells CASSPETGNEQFF. CDR3 DNA sequence: TGTGCCAGCAGCCCCGAGACTGGCAATGAGCAGTTCTTC. J is TRBJ2-1 and V is TRBV7-2; D ambiguous. Germline V gives CDR1 SGHTA, CDR2 FQGNSA. The CDR3 covers 13 residues. V was clipped by 5 bases and J by 6 bases, with 11 bases between them.

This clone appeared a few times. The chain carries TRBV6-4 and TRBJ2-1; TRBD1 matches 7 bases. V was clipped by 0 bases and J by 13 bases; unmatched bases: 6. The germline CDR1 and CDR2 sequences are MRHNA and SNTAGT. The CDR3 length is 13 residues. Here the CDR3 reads CASSDSEGALQFF. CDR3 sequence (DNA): TGTGCCAGCAGTGACTCAGAGGGGGCTCTTCAGTTCTTC.

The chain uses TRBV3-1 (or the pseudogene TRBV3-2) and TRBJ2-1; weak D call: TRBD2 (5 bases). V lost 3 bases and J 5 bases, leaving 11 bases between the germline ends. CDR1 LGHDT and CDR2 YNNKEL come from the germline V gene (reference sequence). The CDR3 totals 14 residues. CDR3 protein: CASSQASGHNEQFF. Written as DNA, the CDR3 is TGTGCCAGCAGCCAGGCCAGCGGCCACAATGAGCAGTTCTTC.

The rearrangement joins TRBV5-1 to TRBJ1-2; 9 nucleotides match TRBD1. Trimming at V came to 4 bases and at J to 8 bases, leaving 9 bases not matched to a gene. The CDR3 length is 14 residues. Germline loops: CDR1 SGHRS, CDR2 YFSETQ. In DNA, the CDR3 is TGCGCCAGCAGCCCTTACACAGGGGGCGGCGGCTACACCTTC. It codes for CASSPYTGGGGYTF.

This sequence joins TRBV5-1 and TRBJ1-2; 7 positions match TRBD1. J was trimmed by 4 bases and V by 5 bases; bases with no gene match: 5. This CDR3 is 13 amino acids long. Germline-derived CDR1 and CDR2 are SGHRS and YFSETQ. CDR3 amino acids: CASRTGDSYGYTF. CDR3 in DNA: TGCGCCAGCAGAACAGGGGACTCCTATGGCTACACCTTC. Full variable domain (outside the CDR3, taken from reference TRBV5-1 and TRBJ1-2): KAGVTQTPRYLIKTRGQQVTLSCSPISGHRSVSWYQQTPGQGLQFLFEYFSETQRNKGNFPGRFSGRQFSNSRSEMNVSTLELGDSALYLCASRTGDSYGYTFGSGTRLTVV.

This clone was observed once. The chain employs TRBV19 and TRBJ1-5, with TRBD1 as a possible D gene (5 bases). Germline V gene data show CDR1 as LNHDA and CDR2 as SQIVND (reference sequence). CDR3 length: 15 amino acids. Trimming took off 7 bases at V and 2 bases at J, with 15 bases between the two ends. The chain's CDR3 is CASTPGGAGNQPQHF. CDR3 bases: TGTGCCAGTACCCCAGGAGGGGCTGGCAATCAGCCCCAGCATTTT.

In DNA, the CDR3 is TGTGCCAGTAGTAACTACCGGGACAGTTACAATGAGCAGTTCTTC. It yields the protein CASSNYRDSYNEQFF. The chain is built from TRBV19 and TRBJ2-1, with 7 nucleotides matching TRBD1. After removal of 4 bases from V and 4 bases from J, the junction contained 7 bases not matched to a gene. CDR3 length: 15 residues. In germline, CDR1 is LNHDA, CDR2 SQIVND (reference sequence).

The CDR3 nucleotides read TGTGCCAGCAGCTTAGGTTGGGCGAGCTCCTACAATGAGCAGTTCTTC. This codes for CASSLGWASSYNEQFF. This chain links TRBV11-2 with TRBJ2-1; D gene uncertain. The germline V and J ends were trimmed by 1 base and 0 bases, with 10 bases remaining between them. Germline-derived CDR1 and CDR2 are SGHAT and FQNNGV. The CDR3 length is 16 residues.